This T cell receptor beta chain was obtained from a study of metastatic and nonmetastatic thyroid tumors. Overall study context: Thyroid patients, malignant and benign, had repertoires compared across blood and tumor or nodule tissue. Whole-study results and caveats: Compared with benign nodules, malignant thyroid tumors were reported to have significantly higher TCR beta diversity in both blood and tumor.

Thyroid surgery had not been preceded by any treatment in any patient. In the original processing: The study's classifier, a distant-metastasis tool for papillary thyroid cancer, was built using CDR3 differences across clinicopathological groups. TCRdb re-processed the PCR reads through MiXCR. Here the V and J calls rest on TCRdb's processing, not on the authors' analysis. The table lists 34,000 or so clones, 35% of them singletons. V was shortened by 2 bases and J by 6 bases, with 11 bases between the two germline ends. The germline V gene encodes CDR1 MNHGY and CDR2 SVAAGI. CDR3 length: 13 amino acids. On this clone itself: Its antigen is unidentified.

The source material was tumor tissue. The J gene is TRBJ2-7, the V gene TRBV6-9, with a tentative D call TRBD2 (5 bases). This TCR was recovered from a female donor with papillary thyroid cancer or a benign thyroid nodule (not recorded which). Some clones in this sample may be carry-over from other donors' samples. CDR3 amino acids: CASSYKGRGEQYF. The CDR3 DNA reads TGTGCCAGCAGTTATAAGGGTCGGGGCGAGCAGTACTTC.